This passage covers 6 T cell receptor beta chains from one sample sequenced in a study of blood T cell repertoires in COVID-19. Libraries were prepared by immunoSEQ multiplex PCR; TCRdb keeps only in-frame clonotypes and omits some of them. The repertoire holds around 200,000 clones, with about 90% as singletons. Material: PBMCs or T cells enriched from blood (not recorded which). These receptors all come from a woman between 45 and 65 years old in a cohort exposed to, infected with or recovered from COVID-19 (not recorded which).

The rearrangement links TRBV10-2 to TRBJ2-7; a weak D match, TRBD1 (6 bases). V shed 6 bases and J shed 3 bases, with 15 bases lying between them. The CDR3 is made up of 14 amino acids. Germline lookup yields CDR1 WSHSY and CDR2 SAAADI. The CDR3 region is CASSQTGSVYEQYF. DNA of the CDR3: TGCGCCAGCAGCCAGACAGGTTCGGTCTACGAGCAGTACTTC.

V gene TRBV9 combines with J gene TRBJ1-2; no definite D call. CDR3 length: 12 residues. Germline values: CDR1 SGDLS, CDR2 YYNGEE. Trimming removed 2 bases from V and 7 bases from J, with 9 bases in between. The CDR3 loop is CASSVVGAGYTF. The CDR3 bases are TGTGCCAGCAGCGTGGTCGGTGCTGGCTACACCTTC.

This sequence joins TRBV5-6 and TRBJ1-1, with 9 bases identical to TRBD1. CDR3 size: 17 residues. CDR1 and CDR2 from the germline V gene are SGHDT and YYEEEE. Trimming removed 4 bases from V and 1 base from J; junction bases left unmatched: 11. This chain's CDR3 is CASSSTGGAWKNTEAFF. The CDR3 DNA reads as TGTGCCAGCAGCAGTACAGGGGGCGCGTGGAAGAACACTGAAGCTTTCTTT.

The V gene is TRBV11-2, the J gene TRBJ1-4; TRBD1 is a possible D gene (6 bases). The CDR3 sequence is 14 residues long. V lost 3 bases and J 5 bases, leaving 10 bases between the germline ends. Germline-derived CDR1 and CDR2 are SGHAT and FQNNGV. The CDR3, as DNA: TGTGCCAGCAGCTTCGGGACACACAATGAAAAACTGTTTTTT. Residues: CASSFGTHNEKLFF.

This chain joins TRBV29-1 and TRBJ2-3; possible D gene TRBD2, 6 bases. This CDR3 has 12 amino acids. Per the germline V gene, CDR1 is SQVTM and CDR2 is ANQGSEA. Trimming cost V 4 bases and J 6 bases, with 11 bases left between them. The CDR3 nucleotides read TGCAGCGTTGGCGGGGCTCGCGATACGCAGTATTTT. Its translation: CSVGGARDTQYF.

V usage is TRBV29-1 and J usage is TRBJ2-7, with 9 bases lining up with TRBD1. The CDR3 extends over 14 amino acids. Germline V gene data show CDR1 as SQVTM and CDR2 as ANQGSEA. Losses at the gene ends were 6 bases for V and 5 bases for J; bases not matched to a gene: 11. The CDR3 region is CSVTPGQGGDEQYF. The DNA of the CDR3 is TGCAGCGTGACCCCGGGACAGGGAGGCGACGAGCAGTACTTC.